Included here is one T cell receptor beta chain sequence, with context. The CDR3 contains 13 residues. The germline V and J ends were trimmed by 9 bases and 5 bases, with 16 bases remaining between them. Germline V gene data show CDR1 as MNHEY and CDR2 as SVGAGI. The data stem from a study of blood T cell repertoires in COVID-19. About the research overall: Sources were T cells, B-cell-depleted T cells, or PBMCs; the material itself was cDNA or gDNA.

Per the original methods: Reference gene primers were amplified, and this amplification served to estimate nucleated cell counts. Sequencing used immunoSEQ multiplex PCR; TCRdb keeps in-frame clones, though not all of them. For V, J and clone size, that table is used; D and trimming come from the DNA. The sample has around 340,000 clones; approximately 86% are singletons. The sample taken for sequencing was peripheral blood. The chain uses TRBV6-5 and TRBJ1-1; possible D gene TRBD1, 6 bases. This clonotype was obtained from a woman in her sixties or seventies with COVID-19, enrolled during active disease. CDR3 region: CASNRVFVTEAFF. In DNA, the CDR3 is TGTGCCAGTAACAGGGTGTTTGTGACTGAAGCTTTCTTT.